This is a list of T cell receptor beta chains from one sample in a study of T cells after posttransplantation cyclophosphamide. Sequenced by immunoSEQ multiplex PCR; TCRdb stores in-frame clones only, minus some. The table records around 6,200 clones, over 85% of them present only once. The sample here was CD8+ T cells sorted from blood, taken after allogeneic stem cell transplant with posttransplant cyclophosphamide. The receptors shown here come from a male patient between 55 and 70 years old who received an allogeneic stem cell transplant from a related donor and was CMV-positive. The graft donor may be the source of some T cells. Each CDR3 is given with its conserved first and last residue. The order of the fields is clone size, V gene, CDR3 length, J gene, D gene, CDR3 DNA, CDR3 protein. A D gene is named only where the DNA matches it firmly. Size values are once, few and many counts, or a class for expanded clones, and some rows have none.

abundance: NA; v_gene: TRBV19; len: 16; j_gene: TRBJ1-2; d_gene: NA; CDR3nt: TGTGCCAGTGGAAGGGCCGGAGGGGCTCCTAACTATGGCTACACCTTC; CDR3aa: CASGRAGGAPNYGYTF
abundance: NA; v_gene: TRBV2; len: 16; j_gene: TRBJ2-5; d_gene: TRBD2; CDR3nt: TGTGCCAGCAGAGGGACTAGCGGGGACCCTCAAGAGACCCAGTACTTC; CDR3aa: CASRGTSGDPQETQYF
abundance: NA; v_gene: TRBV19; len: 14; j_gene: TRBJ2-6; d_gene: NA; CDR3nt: TGTGCCAGTAGTAAGGGGGCTGGGGCCAACGTCCTGACTTTC; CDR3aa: CASSKGAGANVLTF
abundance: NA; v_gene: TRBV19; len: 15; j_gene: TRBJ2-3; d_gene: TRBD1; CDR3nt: TGTGCCAGTAGCCTGACAGGGGGCGGAACAGATACGCAGTATTTT; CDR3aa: CASSLTGGGTDTQYF
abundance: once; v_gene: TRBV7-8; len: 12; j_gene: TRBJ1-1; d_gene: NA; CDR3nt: TGTGCCAGCAGCTCCACGGACACTGAAGTTTTCTTT; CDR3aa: CASSSTDTEVFF
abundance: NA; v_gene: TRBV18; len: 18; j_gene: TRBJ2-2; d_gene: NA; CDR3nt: TGTGCCAGCTCACCCCCTCGAAGCGGAATAACGAACACCGGGGAGCTGTTTTTT; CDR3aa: CASSPPRSGITNTGELFF
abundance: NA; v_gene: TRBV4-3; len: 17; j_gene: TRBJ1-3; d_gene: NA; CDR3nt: TGCGCCAGCAGCCAAGGGCTAGGGACAATGAATGGAAACACCATATATTTT; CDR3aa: CASSQGLGTMNGNTIYF
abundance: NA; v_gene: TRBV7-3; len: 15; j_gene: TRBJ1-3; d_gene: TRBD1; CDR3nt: TGTGCCAGCAGCCTCGGGACAGCGGCAGGAAACACCATATATTTT; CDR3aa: CASSLGTAAGNTIYF
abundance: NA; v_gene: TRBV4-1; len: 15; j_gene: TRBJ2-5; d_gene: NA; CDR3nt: TGCGCCAGCAGCCAAGTGGCGGCAGGGGAAGAGACCCAGTACTTC; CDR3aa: CASSQVAAGEETQYF
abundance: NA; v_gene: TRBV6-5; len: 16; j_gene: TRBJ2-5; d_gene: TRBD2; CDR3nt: TGTGCCAGCAGTTACGAGGCGGGGGACGGCCAAGAGACCCAGTACTTC; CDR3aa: CASSYEAGDGQETQYF
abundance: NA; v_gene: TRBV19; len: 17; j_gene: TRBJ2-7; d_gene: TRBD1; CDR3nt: TGTGCCAGTAGTTCCACTTCCGGGACAGGGGGCCGCTACGAGCAGTACTTC; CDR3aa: CASSSTSGTGGRYEQYF
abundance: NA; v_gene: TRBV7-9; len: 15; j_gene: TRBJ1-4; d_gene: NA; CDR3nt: TGTGCCAGCAGAGCCCCAGGGCATACCAATGAAAAACTGTTTTTT; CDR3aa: CASRAPGHTNEKLFF
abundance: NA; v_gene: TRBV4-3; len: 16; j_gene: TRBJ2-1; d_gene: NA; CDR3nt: TGCGCCAGCAGCCACCATCGAGCGGGCGCTTACAATGAGCAGTTCTTC; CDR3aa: CASSHHRAGAYNEQFF
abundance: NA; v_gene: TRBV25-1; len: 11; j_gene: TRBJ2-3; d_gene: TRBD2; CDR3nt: TGTGCCAGCAGGGGAGGGGATACGCAGTATTTT; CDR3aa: CASRGGDTQYF
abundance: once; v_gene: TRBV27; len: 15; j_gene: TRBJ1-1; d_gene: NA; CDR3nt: TGTGCCAGCAGTTTCGGGGGAGGCCCGAACACTGAAGCTTTCTTT; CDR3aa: CASSFGGGPNTEAFF
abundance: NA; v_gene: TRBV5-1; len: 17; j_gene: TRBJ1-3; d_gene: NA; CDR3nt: TGCGCCAGCAGCCCGGACGCGGGAACCAGCTCTGGAAACACCATATATTTT; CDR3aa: CASSPDAGTSSGNTIYF
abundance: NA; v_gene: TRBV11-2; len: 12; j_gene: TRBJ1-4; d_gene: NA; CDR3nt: TGTGCCAGCAGCTTAGTGGCTGAAAAACTGTTTTTT; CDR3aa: CASSLVAEKLFF
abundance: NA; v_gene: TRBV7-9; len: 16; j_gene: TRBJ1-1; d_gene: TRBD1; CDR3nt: TGTGCCAGCAGACCGGGACAGGGCGTCTTGATGTCTGAAGCTTTCTTT; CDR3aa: CASRPGQGVLMSEAFF
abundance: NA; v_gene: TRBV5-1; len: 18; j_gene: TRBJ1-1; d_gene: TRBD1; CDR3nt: TGCGCCAGCAGCTCCAGACAGGGGCCCTTTAACATGAACACTGAAGCTTTCTTT; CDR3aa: CASSSRQGPFNMNTEAFF
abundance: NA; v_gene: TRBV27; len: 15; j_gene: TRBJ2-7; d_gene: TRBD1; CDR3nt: TGTGCCAGCAGTTCCGGGGGACAGGGCAGGCACGAGCAGTACTTC; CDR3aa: CASSSGGQGRHEQYF
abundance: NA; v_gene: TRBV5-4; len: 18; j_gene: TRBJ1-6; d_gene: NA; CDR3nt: TGTGCCAGCAGCCCCAACCCCACCACAGTACCCCATAATTCACCCCTCCACTTT; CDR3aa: CASSPNPTTVPHNSPLHF
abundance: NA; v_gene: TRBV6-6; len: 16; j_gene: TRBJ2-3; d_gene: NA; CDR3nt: TGTGCCAGCAGTTACTCTGGCGGGGTAAGCACAGATACGCAGTATTTT; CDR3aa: CASSYSGGVSTDTQYF
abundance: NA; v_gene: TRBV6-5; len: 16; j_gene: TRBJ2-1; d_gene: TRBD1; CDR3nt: TGTGCCAGCAGTTACCGGGACAGGGGGCCGCACAATGAGCAGTTCTTC; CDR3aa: CASSYRDRGPHNEQFF
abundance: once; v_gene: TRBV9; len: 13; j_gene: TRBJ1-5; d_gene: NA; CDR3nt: TGTGCCAGCAGCGGGTCGGGTAATCAGCCCCAGCATTTT; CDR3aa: CASSGSGNQPQHF
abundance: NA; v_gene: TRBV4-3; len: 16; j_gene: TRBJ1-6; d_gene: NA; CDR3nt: TGCGCCAGCAGCCAGGACTCGAACAGGGTTAATTCACCCCTCCACTTT; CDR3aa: CASSQDSNRVNSPLHF
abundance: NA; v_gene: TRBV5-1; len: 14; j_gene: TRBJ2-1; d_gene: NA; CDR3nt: TGCGCCAGCAGCTTCCGACAGCCTAACAATGAGCAGTTCTTC; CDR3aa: CASSFRQPNNEQFF
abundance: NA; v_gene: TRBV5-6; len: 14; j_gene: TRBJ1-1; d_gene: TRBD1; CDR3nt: TGTGCCAGCAGCTTGGGGACAGGACGGGCTGAAGCTTTCTTT; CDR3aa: CASSLGTGRAEAFF
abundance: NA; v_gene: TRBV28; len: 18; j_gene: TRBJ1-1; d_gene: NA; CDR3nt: TGTGCCAGCAGTTCCCTACGTCTGGACAACCTCGGAGACACTGAAGCTTTCTTT; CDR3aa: CASSSLRLDNLGDTEAFF
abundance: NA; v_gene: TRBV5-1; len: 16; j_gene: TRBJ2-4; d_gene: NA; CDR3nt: TGCGCCAGCAGCTCCCCGGACAACCTAGCCAAAAACATTCAGTACTTC; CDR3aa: CASSSPDNLAKNIQYF
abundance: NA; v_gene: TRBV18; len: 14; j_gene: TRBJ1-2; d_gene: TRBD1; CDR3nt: TGTGCCAGCTCAGGGGACAGGAGTACTGGTGGCTACACCTTC; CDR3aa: CASSGDRSTGGYTF
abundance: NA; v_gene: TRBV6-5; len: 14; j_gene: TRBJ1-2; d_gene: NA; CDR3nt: TGTGCCAGCAGTTTACAGCCGGGACACGGAGGCTACACCTTC; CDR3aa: CASSLQPGHGGYTF
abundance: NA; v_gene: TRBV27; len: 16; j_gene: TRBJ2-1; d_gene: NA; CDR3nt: TGTGCCAGCAGTTGGGACACCACGAGCTCCTACAATGAGCAGTTCTTC; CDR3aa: CASSWDTTSSYNEQFF
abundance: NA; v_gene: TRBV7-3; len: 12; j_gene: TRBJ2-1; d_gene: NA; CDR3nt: TGTGCCAGCAGCTCCAGGGTGGCTGAGCAGTTCTTC; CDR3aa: CASSSRVAEQFF
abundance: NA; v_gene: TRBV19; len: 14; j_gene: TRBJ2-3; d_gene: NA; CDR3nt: TGTGCCAGTGGATCTAGCGTCGACACAGATACGCAGTATTTT; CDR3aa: CASGSSVDTDTQYF
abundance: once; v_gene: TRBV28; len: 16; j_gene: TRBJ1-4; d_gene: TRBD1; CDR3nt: TGTGCCAGCAGTTTACTATCAGGGGGCGCGGATGAAAAACTGTTTTTT; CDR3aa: CASSLLSGGADEKLFF
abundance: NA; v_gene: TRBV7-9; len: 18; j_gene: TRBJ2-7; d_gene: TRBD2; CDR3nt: TGTGCCAGCAGCTTAGCGGGATTAAGGACTAGCGGGGGGTACGAGCAGTACTTC; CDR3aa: CASSLAGLRTSGGYEQYF
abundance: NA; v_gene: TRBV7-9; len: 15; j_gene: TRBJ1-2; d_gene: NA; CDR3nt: TGTGCCAGCAGCTTAACCCCTACAGGGAGCTATGGCTACACCTTC; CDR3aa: CASSLTPTGSYGYTF
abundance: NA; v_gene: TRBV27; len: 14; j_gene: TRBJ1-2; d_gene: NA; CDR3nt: TGTGCCAGCAGTTATTCAGGGAGGGGCTATGGCTACACCTTC; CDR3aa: CASSYSGRGYGYTF
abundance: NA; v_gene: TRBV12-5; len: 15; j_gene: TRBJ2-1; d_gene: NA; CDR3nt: TGTGCTAGTGGTTTGACCGGGGGGCTTAAAGATGAGCAGTTCTTC; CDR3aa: CASGLTGGLKDEQFF
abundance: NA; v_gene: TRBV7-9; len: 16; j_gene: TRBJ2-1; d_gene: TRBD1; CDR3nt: TGTGCCAGCAGCTTATGGGGGGGGACAGGGTCAAATGAGCAGTTCTTC; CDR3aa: CASSLWGGTGSNEQFF
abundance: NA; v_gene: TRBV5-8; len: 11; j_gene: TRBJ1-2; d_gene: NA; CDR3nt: TGTGCCAGCGCAGGTGATTATGGCTACACCTTC; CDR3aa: CASAGDYGYTF
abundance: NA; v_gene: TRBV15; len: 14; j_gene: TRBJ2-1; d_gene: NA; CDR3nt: TGTGCCACCAGCGACGGGAACTCCTACAATGAGCAGTTCTTC; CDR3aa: CATSDGNSYNEQFF
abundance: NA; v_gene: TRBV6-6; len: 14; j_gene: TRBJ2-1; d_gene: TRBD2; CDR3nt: TGTGCCAGCAGCCGGGGGGGCCTCTACAATGAGCAGTTCTTC; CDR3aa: CASSRGGLYNEQFF
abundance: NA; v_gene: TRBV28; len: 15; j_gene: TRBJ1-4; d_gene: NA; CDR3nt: TGTGCCAGCAGTCAGTTTCCGTCAACTAATGAAAAACTGTTTTTT; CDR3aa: CASSQFPSTNEKLFF
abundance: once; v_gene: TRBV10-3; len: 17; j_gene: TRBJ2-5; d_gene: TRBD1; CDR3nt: TGTGCCATCAGTCCACAGACACTCGGACAGGGCCAAGAGACCCAGTACTTC; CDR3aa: CAISPQTLGQGQETQYF
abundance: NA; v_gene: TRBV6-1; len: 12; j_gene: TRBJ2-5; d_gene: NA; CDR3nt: TGTGCCAGTGAGGACTTCCAAGAGACCCAGTACTTC; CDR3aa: CASEDFQETQYF
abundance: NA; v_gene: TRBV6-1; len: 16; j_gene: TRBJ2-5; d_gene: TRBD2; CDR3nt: TGTGCCAGCAGTGAACTAGCGGGGAGGTACCAAGAGACCCAGTACTTC; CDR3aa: CASSELAGRYQETQYF
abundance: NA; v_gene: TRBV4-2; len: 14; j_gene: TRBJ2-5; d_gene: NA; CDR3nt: TGTGCCAGCAGCCAACCGGACGGGGAAGAGACCCAGTACTTC; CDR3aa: CASSQPDGEETQYF
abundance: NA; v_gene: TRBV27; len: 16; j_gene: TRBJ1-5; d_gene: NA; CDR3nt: TGTGCCAGCAGTTTATCGCACAGGGCCGGAGGTCAGCCCCAGCATTTT; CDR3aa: CASSLSHRAGGQPQHF
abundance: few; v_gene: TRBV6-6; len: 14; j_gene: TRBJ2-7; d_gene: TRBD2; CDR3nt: TGTGCCAGCAGCCGTGGGGGGGAAGGACACGAGCAGTACTTC; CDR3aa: CASSRGGEGHEQYF
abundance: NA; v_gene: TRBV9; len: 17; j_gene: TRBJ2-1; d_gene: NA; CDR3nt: TGTGCCAGCAGCGTAGTACCAACAGGGAGCTCCTACAATGAGCAGTTCTTC; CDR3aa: CASSVVPTGSSYNEQFF
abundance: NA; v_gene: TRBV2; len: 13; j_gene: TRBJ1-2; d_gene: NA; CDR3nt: TGTGCCAGCAACGGAGGTACGGGCTATGGCTACACCTTC; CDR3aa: CASNGGTGYGYTF
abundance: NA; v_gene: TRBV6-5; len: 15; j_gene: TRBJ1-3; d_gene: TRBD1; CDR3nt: TGTGCCAGTCAGGCCCGGGACAGGGGGCGAAACACCATATATTTT; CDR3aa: CASQARDRGRNTIYF